The 25 T cell receptor beta chains below come from one sample, sequenced in a study of T cells after yellow fever vaccination. Using its own MiXCR run on the 5' RACE reads, TCRdb lists one record per CDR3 protein. The sample contains some 350,000 distinct CDR3 sequences, over 5% of which appear only once. The source material was PBMCs, sampled 5 days after the yellow fever booster vaccination. The source is a man aged 25 to 40 who received the YFV17D yellow fever vaccine.

This clonotype turned up a few times. The V and J genes are TRBV11-2 and TRBJ2-3; 10 bases fit TRBD2. Losses at the gene ends were 2 bases for V and 4 bases for J; bases not matched to a gene: 12. This CDR3 spans 18 amino acids. Germline assignment: CDR1 SGHAT and CDR2 FQNNGV. CDR3 DNA sequence: TGTGCCAGCAGCTTAAGTCCTAGCGGGAGTAAAGTTGCAGATACGCAGTATTTT. It yields the protein CASSLSPSGSKVADTQYF.

This rearrangement joins TRBV29-1 to TRBJ2-2; 7 bases line up with TRBD2. V lost 7 bases, J lost 1 base, and 3 bases stayed unmatched. Germline V gene data show CDR1 as SQVTM and CDR2 as ANQGSEA. CDR3 length: 13 amino acids. Here the CDR3 DNA reads TGCAGCGCCGGGGGGATGAACACCGGGGAGCTGTTTTTT. Amino acid sequence: CSAGGMNTGELFF.

At least ten counts were recorded for this clonotype. DNA of the CDR3: TGTGCCAGCAGCTCGGGACGGATGAACACTGAAGCTTTCTTT. Translated, it gives CASSSGRMNTEAFF. V gene TRBV4-2 combines with J gene TRBJ1-1; D possibly corresponds to TRBD1 (5 bases). This CDR3 has 14 amino acids. V was trimmed by 5 bases and J by 0 bases, leaving 10 bases between them. The germline CDR1 and CDR2 sequences are LGHNA and YNFKEQ.

The V call is TRBV11-2, the J call TRBJ1-5; 8 bases fit TRBD1. Germline V lookup: CDR1 SGHAT, CDR2 FQNNGV. This CDR3 spans 13 amino acids. V shed 5 bases, J shed 5 bases, and the junction held 2 bases outside the gene matches. The CDR3 nucleotides are TGTGCCAGCAGCGGGACAGGCCATCAGCCCCAGCATTTT. This sequence encodes CASSGTGHQPQHF.

J is TRBJ2-3 and V is TRBV20-1, with D possibly TRBD1 on 6 matching bases. This CDR3 spans 15 amino acids. Trimming took 3 bases from V and 4 from J, leaving 17 bases between them. Looked up from germline, CDR1 is DFQATT and CDR2 is SNEGSKA (reference sequence). The chain's CDR3 is CSARSGRGYADTQYF. CDR3 nucleotides: TGCAGTGCTAGGTCGGGCAGGGGATACGCAGATACGCAGTATTTT.

This clonotype has only a few counts. The chain combines TRBV18 with TRBJ2-5; D remains unclear. Germline CDR1 KGHSH, CDR2 LQKENI. The CDR3 has 15 residues. Trimming took off 5 bases at V and 2 bases at J, with 15 bases between the two ends. The CDR3 reads CASSSRVRTQETQYF. The CDR3, as DNA: TGTGCCAGCTCAAGTAGAGTTCGTACGCAAGAGACCCAGTACTTC.

In its sample, this clonotype was seen a few times. The chain couples TRBV7-9 to TRBJ1-1; 11 positions agree with TRBD1. V gave up 3 bases and J gave up 7 bases; unmatched junction bases: 10. The germline V gene has CDR1 SEHNR and CDR2 FQNEAQ (reference sequence). The CDR3 extends over 16 amino acids. CDR3 residues: CASSFGLGQGESEAFF. As DNA, the CDR3 is TGTGCCAGCAGCTTTGGCCTGGGACAGGGGGAGAGTGAAGCTTTCTTT.

Ten or more counts support this clonotype. The genes are TRBV7-2 and TRBJ2-7, with D possibly TRBD2 on 6 matching bases. This CDR3 contains 13 residues. V gave up 5 bases and J gave up 9 bases, with 17 bases separating them. Germline CDR1 is SGHTA and CDR2 is FQGNSA. This CDR3 reads CASSHGTSPRQYF. Written as DNA, the CDR3 is TGTGCCAGCAGCCACGGGACTTCCCCGCGGCAGTACTTC. The full variable domain, completed using reference TRBV7-2 and TRBJ2-7, is GAGVSQSPSNKVTEKGKDVELRCDPISGHTALYWYRQSLGQGLEFLIYFQGNSAPDKSGLPSDRFSAERTGGSVSTLTIQRTQQEDSAVYLCASSHGTSPRQYFGPGTRLTVT.

Here the CDR3 reads CASSLSLEGYEQYF. CDR3 sequence (DNA): TGTGCCAGCAGTTTAAGCCTAGAGGGCTACGAGCAGTACTTC. The chain carries TRBV27 and TRBJ2-7; D may be TRBD2 (5 bases). Trimming took off 2 bases at V and 3 bases at J, with 11 bases between the two ends. Germline CDR1 is MNHEY and CDR2 is SMNVEV (reference sequence). This CDR3 spans 14 amino acids.

This sequence joins TRBV5-1 and TRBJ2-2, with 8 bases lining up with TRBD1. The V gene end was trimmed by 3 bases and the J gene end by 5 bases; junction bases not matched to a gene: 3. The CDR3 totals 14 residues. Germline CDR1 is SGHRS and CDR2 is YFSETQ. CDR3 region: CASSSRQGTGELFF. As DNA, the CDR3 is TGCGCCAGCAGCTCGCGACAGGGGACCGGGGAGCTGTTTTTT.

In its sample, this clonotype was seen many times. V is TRBV15 and J is TRBJ2-7; 8 positions agree with TRBD2. The ends lost 3 bases at V and 0 bases at J; junction bases unmatched: 10. This CDR3 comprises 17 residues. Germline V CDR1 and CDR2: LNHNV, YYDKDF (reference sequence). Here the CDR3 reads CATSSDSGLEFSYEQYF. As DNA, the CDR3 is TGTGCCACCAGCAGTGATTCGGGACTAGAATTCTCCTACGAGCAGTACTTC.

Ten or more counts support this clonotype. The J gene is TRBJ2-1, the V gene TRBV9; 12 nucleotides align to TRBD2. The V segment lost 0 bases and the J segment 8 bases; nucleotides outside the gene matches: 9. Per the germline V gene, CDR1 is SGDLS and CDR2 is YYNGEE. This CDR3 comprises 17 residues. CDR3 coding DNA: TGTGCCAGCAGCGTAGTTCCTTTTGGACTAGCGGGATATGAGCAGTTCTTC. It translates to CASSVVPFGLAGYEQFF.

This clonotype was picked up a small number of times. The CDR3 is CSARTGLVQETQYF. CDR3 nucleotide sequence: TGCAGTGCTAGGACCGGACTAGTCCAAGAGACCCAGTACTTC. The V gene is TRBV20-1, the J gene TRBJ2-5; 7 nucleotides match TRBD2. The CDR3 extends over 14 amino acids. Germline values: CDR1 DFQATT, CDR2 SNEGSKA (reference sequence). With 3 bases clipped from V and 1 base from J, the junction kept 5 bases outside the gene matches.

V usage is TRBV10-3 and J usage is TRBJ2-7; TRBD1 matches 7 bases. V was pared by 7 bases and J by 1 base, with 10 bases of the junction left unmatched. The V gene's germline CDR1 is ENHRY and CDR2 SYGVKD. CDR3 length: 15 residues. The CDR3 DNA follows: TGTGCCATCACCCAAAGGGTCAGGGGGTCCTACGAGCAGTACTTC. It specifies CAITQRVRGSYEQYF.

This clonotype was seen repeatedly, ten times or more. The J gene is TRBJ2-3, the V gene TRBV5-1; D call uncertain. Germline V CDR1 and CDR2: SGHRS, YFSETQ. Trimming took 0 bases from V and 2 from J, leaving 13 bases between them. The CDR3 covers 16 residues. The CDR3 DNA sequence: TGCGCCAGCAGCTTGGTTCGGCCGACCTACACAGATACGCAGTATTTT. Translating it yields CASSLVRPTYTDTQYF. The whole variable domain, filled in from reference TRBV5-1 and TRBJ2-3, reads KAGVTQTPRYLIKTRGQQVTLSCSPISGHRSVSWYQQTPGQGLQFLFEYFSETQRNKGNFPGRFSGRQFSNSRSEMNVSTLELGDSALYLCASSLVRPTYTDTQYFGPGTRLTVL.

This clonotype came up a few times. The genes are TRBV3-1 and TRBJ1-2, with no clear D. The CDR3 length is 13 residues. V was shortened by 4 bases and J by 7 bases, with 13 bases between the two germline ends. Germline V gene data show CDR1 as LGHDT and CDR2 as YNNKEL (reference sequence). The CDR3 sequence: CASSPREVSGYTF. The CDR3 nucleotides are TGTGCCAGCAGCCCTCGGGAAGTGAGTGGCTACACCTTC. Full variable domain (missing parts from reference TRBV3-1 and TRBJ1-2): DTAVSQTPKYLVTQMGNDKSIKCEQNLGHDTMYWYKQDSKKFLKIMFSYNNKELIINETVPNRFSPKSPDKAHLNLHINSLELGDSAVYFCASSPREVSGYTFGSGTRLTVV.

The sample holds many counts of this clonotype. The chain uses TRBV29-1 and TRBJ1-1; 9 positions agree with TRBD1. CDR1 is SQVTM, CDR2 ANQGSEA, per germline. The CDR3 is 15 residues long. The V gene end was trimmed by 6 bases and the J gene end by 4 bases; junction bases not matched to a gene: 12. In DNA form, the CDR3 reads TGCAGCGTAGCCGGACAGGGGCAAGGCATCACTGAAGCTTTCTTT. Its protein is CSVAGQGQGITEAFF.

There are a few counts of this clonotype. The chain has TRBV19 and TRBJ1-5; D gene unclear. This CDR3 has 17 amino acids. Germline CDR1 is LNHDA and CDR2 is SQIVND (reference sequence). Between the trimmed V and J ends, which lost 5 bases and 6 bases, there was a span of 23 bases. CDR3 DNA sequence: TGTGCCAGTAGTCCCGTTACCGGAGCCCCTCGCTTTCAGCCCCAGCATTTT. Protein product: CASSPVTGAPRFQPQHF.

The gene calls are TRBV11-2 and TRBJ2-7, with 10 nucleotides matching TRBD2. The CDR3 extends over 14 amino acids. CDR1 SGHAT and CDR2 FQNNGV come from the germline V gene. Trimming cost V 3 bases and J 3 bases; bases outside gene matches: 2. CDR3 nucleotide sequence: TGTGCCAGCAGCTTGGCTAGCGGGGGCTACGAGCAGTACTTC. Amino acid sequence: CASSLASGGYEQYF.

This clonotype has a count of ten or more. This chain uses TRBV4-2 with TRBJ2-7; D not resolved. V was cut by 0 bases and J by 3 bases, with 15 bases left in between. The CDR3 runs to 16 residues. Germline V gives CDR1 LGHNA, CDR2 YNFKEQ. In DNA form, the CDR3 reads TGTGCCAGCAGCCAAGAGGGTGGCGGAGCGTACTACGAGCAGTACTTC. As protein: CASSQEGGGAYYEQYF.

This clonotype occurred many times. The chain employs TRBV7-2 and TRBJ1-1; D is undetermined. The CDR3 spans 13 residues. The ends were cut back, 5 bases at V and 5 bases at J, with 12 bases in the middle. CDR1 and CDR2 (germline): SGHTA, FQGNSA. Here the CDR3 DNA reads TGTGCCAGCAGCCTTGGAGGAATGACTGAAGCTTTCTTT. It translates to CASSLGGMTEAFF.

This clonotype was picked up many times. J is TRBJ1-5 and V is TRBV7-2; TRBD1 matches at 9 bases. The ends lost 5 bases at V and 7 bases at J; junction bases unmatched: 6. This CDR3 has 14 amino acids. Germline CDR1 SGHTA, CDR2 FQGNSA. The DNA of the CDR3 is TGTGCCAGCAGCGTCCCGGGACAGGGACAGCCCCAGCATTTT. Translated, it gives CASSVPGQGQPQHF.

This chain uses TRBV20-1 with TRBJ2-1, with 7 bases fitting TRBD1. Germline V lookup: CDR1 DFQATT, CDR2 SNEGSKA (reference sequence). J was trimmed by 5 bases and V by 1 base; bases with no gene match: 2. The length of the CDR3 is 13 residues. CDR3 loop: CSARVGQHNEQFF. The CDR3 DNA reads as TGCAGTGCTAGAGTGGGACAGCACAATGAGCAGTTCTTC.

This clonotype occurred a few times. The V and J genes are TRBV7-9 and TRBJ2-6; D remains unclear. The CDR3 sequence is 16 residues long. CDR1 is SEHNR, CDR2 FQNEAQ, per germline (reference sequence). Trimming shortened V by 3 bases and J by 1 base, and 10 bases separated the two germline ends. Here the CDR3 DNA reads TGTGCCAGCAGCTTCCTTTTAAGGTCTGGGGCCAACGTCCTGACTTTC. Translation: CASSFLLRSGANVLTF.

This clonotype was counted many times. This rearrangement joins TRBV6-1 to TRBJ2-1, with TRBD1 identical over 12 bases. J was trimmed by 8 bases and V by 6 bases; bases with no gene match: 5. The germline gives CDR1 MNHNS, CDR2 SASEGT. The CDR3 extends over 14 amino acids. CDR3 DNA sequence: TGTGCCAGCAGACCGGGACAGGGGGCCGATGAGCAGTTCTTC. Encoded protein: CASRPGQGADEQFF.